Reported below is one T cell receptor beta chain. Its antigen is not known. These data are taken from a study of T cell responses to AZD1222 COVID-19 vaccine. Findings and limits, study-wide: Females made up more of the donors, who were largely white British, and clonal diversity may have come out too low.

Per germline, CDR1 LGHNA and CDR2 YSLEER. V lost 3 bases to trimming and J lost 3 bases; unmatched junction nucleotides: 6. CDR3 length: 16 amino acids. Here immunoSEQ multiplex PCR was the method, and the copy in TCRdb shows in-frame clones only, minus some. The data hold some 140,000 clones, with 85% to 95% observed a single time. This material consisted of peripheral blood, taken 28 days after the second AZD1222 dose. This sequence originates from an adult who received the AZD1222 COVID-19 vaccine. The chain joins TRBV4-3 to TRBJ1-3; 9 bases are shared with TRBD1. CDR3 sequence reads: CASSQTTGGGGNTIYF. The CDR3 DNA sequence: TGCGCCAGCAGCCAGACGACAGGGGGGGGTGGAAACACCATATATTTT.